These 8 T cell receptor beta chains share one sample of origin, sequenced in a study of T-cell reconstitution after alpha-beta-depleted transplantation in children. A library of TCRbeta sequences, prepared with unique molecular identifiers, was generated. TCRdb re-called the PCR reads through MiXCR, storing one row per CDR3 protein. In the table there are about 610,000 distinct CDR3 sequences, about 10% of which are singletons. The specimen comprised PBMCs from the stem cell graft donor, sampled from the stem cell graft. These receptors were taken from a human donor who donated a stem cell graft to a child with acute myeloid leukemia.

V usage is TRBV18 and J usage is TRBJ2-5, with D perhaps being TRBD1 or TRBD2 (5 bases each). V dropped 1 base and J dropped 1 base, with 13 bases sitting between them. This CDR3 contains 16 residues. CDR1 and CDR2 from the germline V gene are KGHSH and LQKENI. The CDR3 here is CASSPLYGGSQETQYF. CDR3 coding DNA: TGTGCCAGCTCACCACTTTATGGGGGAAGCCAAGAGACCCAGTACTTC.

The chain couples TRBV5-1 to TRBJ1-6; possible D gene TRBD1, 5 bases. CDR3 length equals 14 residues. Trimming cost V 4 bases and J 10 bases, with 15 bases left between them. Germline CDR1 reads SGHRS; CDR2 reads YFSETQ. CDR3 protein: CASSTQGEQSPLHF. The CDR3 DNA is TGCGCCAGCAGCACGCAGGGAGAGCAATCACCCCTCCACTTT.

The chain couples TRBV20-1 to TRBJ1-6; the D is unclear. The V gene lost 6 bases and the J gene lost 7 bases, with 16 bases spanning the gap. The CDR3 runs 14 residues. Germline V gene sequence: CDR1 DFQATT, CDR2 SNEGSKA (reference sequence). The CDR3 spells CSATVSRGNSPLHF. The CDR3 DNA follows: TGCAGTGCCACCGTGTCTCGGGGAAATTCACCCCTCCACTTT.

This clonotype was observed many times. This rearrangement joins TRBV7-2 to TRBJ2-3, with D perhaps TRBD2 (6 bases). V was shortened by 1 base and J by 1 base, with 12 bases between the two germline ends. There are 16 residues in the CDR3. Germline CDR1 and CDR2: SGHTA and FQGNSA. CDR3 nucleotide sequence: TGTGCCAGCAGCTTAGTTCCGGGAGTTGGCACAGATACGCAGTATTTT. This translates into CASSLVPGVGTDTQYF.

This clonotype has only a few counts. The V call is TRBV29-1, the J call TRBJ2-2; D ambiguous. V was trimmed by 4 bases and J by 6 bases, leaving 9 bases between them. The length of the CDR3 is 12 residues. Germline V lookup: CDR1 SQVTM, CDR2 ANQGSEA. The CDR3 here is CSVARQSGELFF. In nucleotides, the CDR3 is TGCAGCGTTGCCAGGCAATCCGGGGAGCTGTTTTTT.

In this sample, this clonotype turned up many times. The CDR3 DNA reads TGTGCCAGCAGCGTAGGGGACAGCCCGAATGAAAAACTGTTTTTT. Amino acids: CASSVGDSPNEKLFF. The chain joins TRBV9 to TRBJ1-4, with TRBD1 identical over 7 bases. The CDR3 loop spans 15 amino acids. Per germline, CDR1 SGDLS and CDR2 YYNGEE. The V segment lost 0 bases and the J segment 5 bases; nucleotides outside the gene matches: 4.

The chain recombines TRBV10-3 with TRBJ2-1, with 8 bases aligning to TRBD2. V lost 2 bases and J lost 9; bases outside the gene matches: 15. Germline CDR1 reads ENHRY; CDR2 reads SYGVKD. The CDR3 length is 17 residues. The CDR3 region is CAISEGMDTGLAGEQFF. The CDR3 nucleotides are TGTGCCATCAGTGAGGGGATGGACACAGGACTAGCTGGTGAGCAGTTCTTC.

This clonotype was picked up a small number of times. The gene calls are TRBV4-2 and TRBJ2-5; 7 nucleotides match TRBD2. CDR1 and CDR2 from the germline V gene are LGHNA and YNFKEQ. CDR3 length: 16 residues. The junction had 12 bases not matched to a gene; V was cut back by 6 bases and J by 2 bases. The CDR3 reads CASSPIGTNSQETQYF. The CDR3, as DNA: TGTGCCAGCAGTCCGATTGGGACTAACTCTCAAGAGACCCAGTACTTC.